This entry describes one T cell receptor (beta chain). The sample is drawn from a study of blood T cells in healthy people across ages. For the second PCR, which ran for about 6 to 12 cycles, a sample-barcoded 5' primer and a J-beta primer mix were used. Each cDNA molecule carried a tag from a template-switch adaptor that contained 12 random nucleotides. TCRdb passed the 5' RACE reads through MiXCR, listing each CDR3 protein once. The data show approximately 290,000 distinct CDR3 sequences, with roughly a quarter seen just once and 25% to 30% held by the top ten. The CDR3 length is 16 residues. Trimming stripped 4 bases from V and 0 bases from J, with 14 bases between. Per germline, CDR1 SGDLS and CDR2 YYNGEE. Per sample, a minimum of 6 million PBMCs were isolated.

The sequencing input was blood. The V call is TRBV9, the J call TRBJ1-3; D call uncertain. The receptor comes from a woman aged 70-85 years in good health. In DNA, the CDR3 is TGTGCCAGCAGCCCGACGCCCGGATCCTCTGGAAACACCATATATTTT. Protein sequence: CASSPTPGSSGNTIYF.